This T cell receptor beta chain was identified during a study of immune evolution from preneoplasia to lung adenocarcinoma. Overall study findings and caveats: Top clone frequencies peaked in normal lung, apparently declining through invasive adenocarcinoma. Clonality was highest in normal lung, lower in later-stage lesions apparently.

The assay was immunoSEQ multiplex PCR, and TCRdb's table has in-frame clones only and misses some. The profile shows 9,500 to 15,000 clones, over 65% of them singletons. This clone was picked up one time. Its target is unknown. Deletions cut 3 bases from V and 3 bases from J, with 18 bases between. CDR1 is SGHRS, CDR2 YFSETQ, per germline. This CDR3 is built from 17 residues. H&E slides confirmed each diagnosis, reviewed by two pathologists independently. The J gene is TRBJ2-2, the V gene TRBV5-1, with D perhaps TRBD2 (7 bases). This receptor was obtained from a person aged 50 or older with lung adenocarcinoma. Sequenced input: FFPE tissue from an adenomatous hyperplasia lung lesion. The subset denotes: atypical adenomatous hyperplasia (AAH), lung preneoplasia. The CDR3 loop reads CASSSRGTGRDTGELFF. CDR3 nucleotide sequence: TGCGCCAGCAGCTCGCGTGGCACAGGGAGGGACACCGGGGAGCTGTTTTTT.